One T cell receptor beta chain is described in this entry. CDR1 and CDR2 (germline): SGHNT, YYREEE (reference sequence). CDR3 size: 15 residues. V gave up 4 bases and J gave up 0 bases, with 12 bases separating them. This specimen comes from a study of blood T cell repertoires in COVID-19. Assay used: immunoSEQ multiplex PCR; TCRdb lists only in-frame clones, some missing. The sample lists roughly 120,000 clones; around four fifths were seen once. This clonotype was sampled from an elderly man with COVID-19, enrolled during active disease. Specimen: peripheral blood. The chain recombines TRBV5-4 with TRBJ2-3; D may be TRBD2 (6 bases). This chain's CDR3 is CASSLSGGSTDTQYF. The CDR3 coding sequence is TGTGCCAGCAGCCTTAGCGGCGGCAGCACAGATACGCAGTATTTT.